This T cell receptor beta chain was identified during a study of cytomegalovirus exposure and HLA in healthy donors. It was with 60 Vbeta and 13 Jbeta primers that the PCR ran. The table came from immunoSEQ multiplex PCR; TCRdb's copy has only in-frame clones and leaves some out. The table records 110,000 or so clones, 67% of them present only once. Sequencing used PBMCs. This clonotype was sampled from a man younger than 35 in good health and CMV-seropositive.

Here the CDR3 DNA reads TGTGCCAGCAGCTTGGGTGGCGGGGGAAGGGAGACCCAGTACTTC. This encodes CASSLGGGGRETQYF. The V and J genes are TRBV5-4 and TRBJ2-5; TRBD2 agrees at 7 bases. Germline-derived CDR1 and CDR2 are SGHNT and YYREEE (reference sequence). V dropped 0 bases and J dropped 5; count of bases not matched to a gene: 7. The CDR3 sequence is 15 residues long.